Listed below are T cell receptor beta chains from one sample, sequenced in a study of vaccination effects on CD4 cells after COVID-19. Antigen specificity for these receptors is unknown. Produced via immunoSEQ multiplex PCR; TCRdb's table is partial and in-frame only. The sample lists under 50,000 clones, around 63% occurring once. The sample here was CD4+ T cells from PBMCs cultured without peptide, taken before COVID-19 vaccination. Every receptor here comes from a human donor who received a COVID-19 vaccine. Each CDR3 is given with its conserved first and last residue.

CDR3 | J | V
CASSPQMNTEAFF | TRBJ1-1 | TRBV18
CASSPKGAANEKLFF | TRBJ1-4 | TRBV5-1
CASSTHLGSYNEQFF | TRBJ2-1 | TRBV19
CASSLGGNVRTEAFF | TRBJ1-1 | TRBV28
CASSVAGQSLEQFF | TRBJ2-1 | TRBV9
CASRRTGTGEQFF | TRBJ2-1 | TRBV28
CASSLQKQGGNEQFF | TRBJ2-1 | TRBV28
CASSLGGQPFSSLHF | TRBJ1-6 | TRBV13
CASSRPHRVYIQYF | TRBJ2-4 | TRBV23-1
CASSLSGELFF | TRBJ2-2 | TRBV7-2
CASSFGATGLNEQYF | TRBJ2-7 | TRBV28
CASSPYPTGDNEQFF | TRBJ2-1 | TRBV5-4
CARTGTALPDYGYTF | TRBJ1-2 | TRBV7-6
CASSLLRGGDGTGELFF | TRBJ2-2 | TRBV5-1
CASSNTGGGDGYTF | TRBJ1-2 | TRBV28
CASSSRTSTGELFF | TRBJ2-2 | TRBV28
CASSLGQGANTDTQYF | TRBJ2-3 | TRBV5-1
CASTGQGDQPQHF | TRBJ1-5 | TRBV19
CASSLQGYGYTF | TRBJ1-2 | TRBV5-1
CASNPLPGQGSSDTQYF | TRBJ2-3 | TRBV19
CASSSRQGWEPQHF | TRBJ1-5 | TRBV7-8
CASSMRTSGDTDTQYF | TRBJ2-3 | TRBV19
CASSLAGESKAPVGEAFF | TRBJ1-1 | TRBV7-6
CASSPTGLAGNNEQFF | TRBJ2-1 | TRBV11-3